Below, 21 T cell receptor beta chains from the same sample are listed, as sequenced in a study of blood T cells in healthy people across ages. Using a J-beta primer mix together with a sample-barcoded 5' primer, a second PCR was run for roughly 6 to 11 cycles. MiXCR was run by TCRdb on the 5' RACE reads, yielding one entry per CDR3 protein. The sample carries nearly 800,000 distinct CDR3 sequences, 20% to 25% recorded once. The sample was also reused in another study, on T cells of mothers and their children.

Sequencing used blood. The source is a boy aged 5-17 years in good health.

V is TRBV4-3 and J is TRBJ1-4; D call uncertain. Deletions cut 1 base from V and 8 bases from J, with 11 bases between. Germline lookup yields CDR1 LGHNA and CDR2 YSLEER. The CDR3 runs to 14 residues. The CDR3 DNA reads as TGCGCCAGCAGCCAAGGGGCAGATGGCGAAAAACTGTTTTTT. This codes for CASSQGADGEKLFF.

For the CDR3, the DNA is TGCGCCAGCAGCTACGACGGGGAATGGGAGCAGTTCTTC. It yields the protein CASSYDGEWEQFF. The chain combines TRBV5-1 with TRBJ2-5; maybe TRBD2 (5 bases). The J call is in doubt because the DNA end fits TRBJ2-1 better. Germline CDR1 reads SGHRS; CDR2 reads YFSETQ. The CDR3 consists of 13 residues.

On this clonotype: Without the conserved terminal phenylalanine or tryptophan, this CDR3 likely stems from a read error. It is unclear where the CDR3 begins or ends on the DNA, so no DNA is shown, and the CDR3 is as TCRdb lists it. This rearrangement joins TRBV7-9 to TRBJ2-1; TRBD2 is the table's D call and was not checked against the DNA. The CDR3 sequence runs 11 residues, both termini included. CDR1 and CDR2 from the germline V gene are SEHNR and FQNEAQ (reference sequence). The CDR3 loop is CASSLGGGFSV.

This clonotype was seen a few times. The chain carries TRBV18 and TRBJ2-5; 9 positions match TRBD1. The CDR3 sequence is 16 residues long. Germline values: CDR1 KGHSH, CDR2 LQKENI. V lost 2 bases, J lost 4 bases, and 8 bases stayed unmatched. CDR3 DNA: TGTGCCAGCTCACCAATTACCGGGACAGGGCGAGAGACCCAGTACTTC. It is translated as CASSPITGTGRETQYF.

This clonotype came up a few times. This sequence joins TRBV28 and TRBJ1-2; no firm D call. Germline CDR1 MDHEN, CDR2 SYDVKM. CDR3 length: 14 residues. V lost 7 bases and J 0 bases, leaving 12 bases between the germline ends. In DNA, the CDR3 is TGTGCCAGCATGCAGAGAAGAGCTAACTATGGCTACACCTTC. It is translated as CASMQRRANYGYTF.

The chain links TRBV5-6 to TRBJ2-7; D might be TRBD1 (6 bases). Germline V gives CDR1 SGHDT, CDR2 YYEEEE. The germline V and J ends were trimmed by 5 bases and 5 bases, with 23 bases remaining between them. The CDR3 spans 16 residues. The CDR3 DNA reads TGTGCCAGCAGACCGCTCCGGGACAATGCCTTGAACGAGCAGTACTTC. It yields the protein CASRPLRDNALNEQYF.

The chain has TRBV2 and TRBJ1-4; D gene uncertain. The CDR3 is made up of 16 amino acids. V was cut by 3 bases and J by 5 bases, with 16 bases left in between. Germline-derived CDR1 and CDR2 are SNHLY and FYNNEI. CDR3 DNA: TGTGCCAGCAGTGAGTTAGAGGGTGCTGGGAATGAAAAACTGTTTTTT. Translating it yields CASSELEGAGNEKLFF.

The V call is TRBV28, the J call TRBJ2-7, with D possibly being TRBD1 (6 bases). Trimming pared 6 bases from V and 8 bases from J, leaving 20 bases between. Germline assignment: CDR1 MDHEN and CDR2 SYDVKM. This CDR3 spans 14 amino acids. DNA of the CDR3: TGTGCCAGCAGGTTTTCCGGGACACCCTCAAAGCAGTACTTC. The encoded protein is CASRFSGTPSKQYF.

J is TRBJ2-2 and V is TRBV6-5; D perhaps matches TRBD1 (6 bases). Per the germline V gene, CDR1 is MNHEY and CDR2 is SVGAGI. V was trimmed by 4 bases and J by 4 bases, leaving 13 bases between them. The CDR3 covers 15 residues. Here the CDR3 DNA reads TGTGCCAGCAGTTCGGTTGTGGGGGCCACCGGGGAGCTGTTTTTT. Its translation is CASSSVVGATGELFF.

This clonotype has just a few counts. J is TRBJ2-5 and V is TRBV7-2; D gene uncertain. The DNA end favors TRBJ2-7, so the J call may be wrong. CDR1 SGHTA and CDR2 FQGNSA come from the germline V gene. The CDR3 covers 15 residues. Written as DNA, the CDR3 is TGTGCCAGCAGCTTAGGGCCGGAACGACGTTACGAGCAGTACTTC. This gives the protein CASSLGPERRYEQYF.

In this sample, this clonotype turned up a few times. V and J are TRBV27 and TRBJ2-7; 7 bases map to TRBD2. Germline CDR1 and CDR2: MNHEY and SMNVEV (reference sequence). With 0 bases clipped from V and 3 bases from J, the junction kept 5 bases outside the gene matches. The CDR3 consists of 15 residues. The CDR3 bases are TGTGCCAGCAGTTTATCCGGGGGGAACGACTACGAGCAGTACTTC. This codes for CASSLSGGNDYEQYF.

The rearrangement joins TRBV6-2 or TRBV6-3 to TRBJ2-3, with TRBD2 matching 11 bases. The length of the CDR3 is 17 residues. Germline CDR1 MNHEY, CDR2 SVGEGT. The V segment lost 0 bases and the J segment 1 base; nucleotides outside the gene matches: 3. CDR3 sequence reads: CASSYSGLAAGTDTQYF. The CDR3, as DNA: TGTGCCAGCAGTTACTCGGGACTAGCGGCCGGCACAGATACGCAGTATTTT.

The rearrangement links TRBV5-6 to TRBJ2-5; unclear D gene. The DNA end lines up better with TRBJ2-1; the J call may be wrong. CDR1 and CDR2 (germline): SGHDT, YYEEEE. This CDR3 is built from 16 residues. The CDR3 spells CASLIKGFGFNNEQFF. The CDR3 bases are TGTGCCAGCCTCATAAAAGGGTTTGGATTTAACAATGAGCAGTTCTTC.

This clonotype was detected a few times. This rearrangement joins TRBV29-1 to TRBJ2-1; 9 bases map to TRBD2. CDR3 length equals 16 residues. Germline loops: CDR1 SQVTM, CDR2 ANQGSEA. The J segment lost 6 bases and the V segment lost 5 bases, leaving 14 bases of the junction unmatched. CDR3 DNA: TGCAGCGTTCCTAGCGGGATATCTCTCTCTCTCAATGAGCAGTTCTTC. This gives the protein CSVPSGISLSLNEQFF.

The J gene is TRBJ2-1, the V gene TRBV20-1; D not certain. The CDR3 is made up of 18 amino acids. The germline gives CDR1 DFQATT, CDR2 SNEGSKA (reference sequence). V was clipped by 2 bases and J by 1 base, with 21 bases between them. The CDR3 coding sequence is TGCAGTGCTAGACCCTACCGGCAGAGCACACATTCCTACAATGAGCAGTTCTTC. It encodes CSARPYRQSTHSYNEQFF.

This clonotype was seen a few times. The J gene is TRBJ2-3, the V gene TRBV7-3, with TRBD1 identical over 8 bases. This CDR3 has 15 residues. The trim removed 5 bases at V and 4 bases at J, leaving 8 bases unmatched. Germline assignment: CDR1 SGHTA and CDR2 FQGTGA. CDR3 sequence: CASSPGRGRADTQYF. CDR3 coding DNA: TGTGCCAGCAGCCCGGGCAGGGGGCGGGCAGATACGCAGTATTTT.

This clonotype was counted many times. This chain uses TRBV4-2 with TRBJ2-5, with unresolved D. Matching the DNA end better, TRBJ2-7 makes the J call doubtful. This CDR3 is built from 13 residues. Germline-derived CDR1 and CDR2 are LGHNA and YNFKEQ. CDR3 coding DNA: TGTGCCAGCAGCCCCGGTGGGTTTTACGAGCAGTACTTC. Amino acid sequence: CASSPGGFYEQYF.

The sample holds one count of this clonotype. The chain employs TRBV6-5 and TRBJ2-6; TRBD1 aligns across 8 bases. The CDR3 extends over 17 amino acids. The trim removed 4 bases at V and 0 bases at J, leaving 5 bases unmatched. Germline V CDR1 and CDR2: MNHEY, SVGAGI. CDR3 coding DNA: TGTGCCAGCAGTTCCAGACAGGGGAACTCTGGGGCCAACGTCCTGACTTTC. Translating gives CASSSRQGNSGANVLTF.

This clonotype was detected only a few times. The chain carries TRBV27 and TRBJ1-1, with a weak D call TRBD1 (5 bases). Germline CDR1 reads MNHEY; CDR2 reads SMNVEV (reference sequence). V was shortened by 3 bases and J by 0 bases, with 11 bases between the two germline ends. CDR3 length: 15 residues. The CDR3 region has the DNA TGTGCCAGCAGTTTTGACAGCACCTTGAACACTGAAGCTTTCTTT. Protein product: CASSFDSTLNTEAFF.

The chain links TRBV28 to TRBJ2-1; 7 positions match TRBD2. The CDR3 is made up of 13 amino acids. With 2 bases clipped from V and 10 bases from J, the junction kept 5 bases outside the gene matches. Per germline, CDR1 MDHEN and CDR2 SYDVKM. The DNA of the CDR3 is TGTGCCAGCAGTTTAAGGTACGGGAGGGAGCAGTTCTTC. Its translation is CASSLRYGREQFF.

This clonotype was counted between two and nine times. The rearrangement uses TRBV29-1 and TRBJ2-6, with D tentatively TRBD2 (5 bases). Germline V CDR1 and CDR2: SQVTM, ANQGSEA. The CDR3 contains 13 residues. V was shortened by 3 bases and J by 3 bases, with 6 bases between the two germline ends. The CDR3 sequence is CSVDRDGANVLTF. The CDR3 coding sequence is TGCAGCGTTGACCGGGATGGGGCCAACGTCCTGACTTTC.